The TCR beta chain described here comes from a study of cytomegalovirus exposure and HLA in healthy donors (dated by TCRdb to the late 2010s). With regard to the full study: An earlier analysis of more than 550 of the donors reported under 300 Gb of sequence data and 100 million to 120 million unique TCR beta sequences obtained from 150 million to 200 million T cells. Rather than using new phenotypic data, the later analysis identified candidate immune exposures from TCR beta sequences and from how often those sequences occurred across donors. In an earlier analysis of 500 to 650 of the donors, high-throughput TCR beta sequencing was used to judge whether each TCR beta V gene segment behaved as functional or pseudogenic. Among 300 to 500 genotyped donors of the cohort, an average of approximately 220,000 unique TCR beta nucleotide sequences was sequenced per donor, of which about 19% were non-productive. Both class I and class II loci were covered by HLA typing, at four-digit resolution. A later analysis re-examined previously published TCR beta repertoires from about 670 donors and added high-resolution HLA genotyping to investigate patterns of TCR occurrence. To predict cytomegalovirus infection status, the study combined high-throughput TCR immunosequencing, statistical association of individual TCRs with disease status, and machine learning. Because of strong linkage in the cohort, four or five DR-DQ haplotypes were treated as single units for association and clustering. All discovery cohort repertoires had been generated using a single sequencing platform. Among the roughly 400 genotyped donors, approximately 81% belonged to the genetic ancestry cluster associated with self-reported Caucasian donors. The aim of the study was to test whether cataloging public T cell receptors could identify signatures of past pathogen exposure. Besides the first cohort of under 700 subjects, a separate validation cohort made up of around 120 different subjects was used. An early release that covered 640 HLA-typed donors contained approximately 300 gigabases of sequencing data and about 93 million unique TCR sequences. The study profiled the T cell repertoires of about 640 subjects by immunosequencing and related them to cytomegalovirus serostatus. In a later genetic analysis, genome-wide SNP genotypes for about 55% of the roughly 700 donors were used, and that subset was treated as a discovery cohort. Typing coverage varied by locus: roughly 629-630 donors for A, B, C, DRB1 and DQB1; approximately 520 for DQA1; some 610 for DPA1; roughly 450 for DPB1. Donor age, sex, ethnicity and CMV serostatus were collected together with the repertoire data.

A remark on this clone: The clone's antigen remains unknown. No qualities accompany the bases; no much larger clone lies one base away.

Study-wide findings and limitations: Over 15 rarely observed V segments, including chromosome 9 orphons, were excluded from the earlier analysis of approximately 600 of the donors because counts were too low. The 87-base-pair reads could not distinguish some IMGT-functional V segments, including TRBV6-2 and TRBV6-3, so those segments were excluded. CMV serostatus was the only immune exposure information available for the cohort. A few of the identified cytomegalovirus-associated TCR beta chains were confirmed in vitro to be specific for cytomegalovirus antigens. In a later analysis, TCR association rates were found to vary across HLA loci, with the most associated TCRs seen for DRB1 alleles and the fewest for HLA-C alleles. Broadly in line with IMGT annotations, most TCR beta V segments showed up in productive rearrangements about 87% or about 30% of the time in an earlier analysis of approximately 640 of the donors. Linkage disequilibrium might explain the correlated functional status among segregating V segments, but an unknown experimental factor could not be excluded. A total of 150 to 200 TCR beta chains were listed by the study as associated with cytomegalovirus. When HLA alleles, especially DR and DQ, strongly co-occurred, TCR associations were difficult to assign to individual alleles. While some public TCRs were present in many individuals, most TCR sequences turned up only very rarely across donors. A later genetic analysis reported fewer N-insertions in productive TCRs among donors in an Asian-associated ancestry cluster than the roughly 620-donor mean. A further reported finding was that TCR beta sequences accurately predicted the HLA-A and HLA-B alleles for most subjects in the first cohort. The authors suggested that the approach could potentially be extended to other disease states and immunological phenotypes. In this cohort, only TCR beta chains were sequenced, and detectable features were limited by the absence of alpha or paired-chain data. The presence/absence analyses assumed that sequencing depth was roughly uniform across donors, and that assumption may not be true. A later genetic analysis associated a missense DCLRE1C variant with V-gene and J-gene trimming of TCR beta chains, and an independent cohort replicated the association. Because HLA typing was missing for some donors at each locus, association tests included only the typed subset. In a later analysis, several top co-occurrence clusters were reported to appear linked to parvovirus B19, influenza, CMV and Epstein-Barr virus. In a later analysis, some 18,000 TCR beta sequences were associated with specific HLA alleles at a false discovery rate of 0.05. Most CMV-associated TCR beta chains appeared to be HLA-restricted in a later analysis, and the HLA associations seemed to be driven largely by CMV exposure. In both the original and validation cohorts, the classifier was reported to diagnose cytomegalovirus status with high specificity and sensitivity. In a later analysis, HLA-associated TCR beta chains were found to be more clonally expanded and to have lower generation probabilities than equally common non-associated chains. A cluster of highly shared sequence variants was judged likely to represent a technical artifact of the sequencing pipeline.

The library was produced with the immunoSEQ multiplex PCR assay. For the multiplex PCR, a mixture combining 60 forward primers for TCR Vbeta segments and 13 reverse primers for TCR Jbeta segments was used. A multiplex PCR assay on genomic DNA amplified the CDR3 region of rearranged TCR beta genes. The amplified TCR beta libraries were sequenced on the Illumina HiSeq System as 87-base-pair reads. For the original study's pipeline: A later analysis counted approximately 84 million unique TCR beta chains across the 666 repertoires, and some 11 million of these chains were shared by at least two donors. To remove PCR and sequencing errors, raw reads were error-corrected and collapsed into unique sequences using a nearest-neighbor algorithm that merged closely related sequences. V, D and J gene segments were assigned by aligning CDR3 sequences to IMGT reference sequences. For a sequence to be retained, at least a six-nucleotide match to both a V gene segment and a J gene segment was required. A rearrangement was called productive if the CDR3 had no stop codons and remained in frame with V and J, and every other rearrangement was called non-productive. CDR3 was defined according to IMGT convention as the region running from the second conserved V-encoded cysteine to the conserved J-encoded phenylalanine. The earlier analysis of about 610 of the donors excluded sequences that lacked an unambiguous match to a single V gene segment. In an earlier analysis of 587 of the donors, a V segment was called functional when productive rearrangements were above 56.7%, and segregating when the standard deviation between donors exceeded 5%. A statistical classification framework was built for diagnosing cytomegalovirus status from the catalog of TCR beta chain sequences. In a later analysis, TCR nucleotide sequences were compared against IMGT/GENE-DB human TR gene sequences so that V and J genes could be assigned. The TCRdist pipeline was used in a later analysis to assign CDR3 sequences and most-parsimonious VDJ recombination scenarios. In a later analysis, each TCR beta chain was defined by its CDR3 amino acid sequence together with its V-gene family, and reads without a unique V-gene family were excluded. In a later analysis, 450 to 600 highly shared, low-generation-probability nucleotide sequences were removed to address suspected cross-contamination and a sequencing artifact. A later analysis calculated a clonal expansion index for each public chain from normalized within-repertoire ranks of inferred template counts. In a later analysis, generation probabilities were computed using a VDJ recombination model fitted to out-of-frame rearrangements, and the results were checked against IGoR. A later analysis scored TCR-TCR, TCR-HLA and TCR-CMV co-occurrence with hypergeometric tests, applying a repertoire-size bias correction to TCR pairs. A later analysis estimated false discovery rates by permuting HLA or CMV assignments 20 times. In a later analysis, co-occurring TCRs were grouped with DBSCAN, and TCRdist sequence similarity was added when clustering was performed within HLA-allele-positive subsets. Co-occurrence clustering excluded repertoires with fewer than 30,000 or more than 120,000 public chains, plus five with anomalous nucleotide sharing. Entries here come from immuneACCESS through TCRdb and include only in-frame sequences with V and J called. Some clones fail to appear in such tables; in the studies checked, an unresolved V gene covers under half of the shortfall, and the cause of the remainder is unknown. V and J calls and clone size follow that table, whereas D and trimming were derived from the DNA. Recorded for this sample are about 160,000 clones; 70% to 80% of them occurred a single time. The top ten clonotypes cover more than 1.3% of the sample.

The CDR3 sequence holds 14 residues, the cysteine and phenylalanine included. Only the CDR3 part of the read is kept: 42 bases, read in frame from the first base. For CDR1 and CDR2, the germline V gene lists SGHDN and FVKESK. V sheds 3 bases and J sheds 5 bases, leaving 11 bases between their ends. In total, roughly 710 healthy bone marrow donors made up the cohort. At the time of sampling, all cohort members were nominally healthy, though unrecorded immune exposures were likely present. The donor tested CMV seronegative and was one of the 352 seronegative cohort members. A peripheral blood sample was provided by each donor, and peripheral blood mononuclear cells were used for TCR beta sequencing. The Qiagen DNeasy Blood Extraction Kit was used to extract genomic DNA from the blood cell samples.

Sequencing input: PBMCs. This clonotype was obtained from a male donor in good health and CMV-seronegative. The sequence is built from TRBV14 and TRBJ2-1; the D gene is perhaps TRBD2, from 6 matching bases. The CDR3 region reads CASSQQAGNNEQFF. The bases read TGTGCCAGCAGCCAGCAGGCGGGAAACAATGAGCAGTTCTTC. The CDR3, completed at both ends by the reference TRBV14 and TRBJ2-1 genes, gives the full variable domain EAGVTQFPSHSVIEKGQTVTLRCDPISGHDNLYWYRRVMGKEIKFLLHFVKESKQDESGMPNNRFLAERTGGTYSTLKVQPAELEDSGVYFCASSQQAGNNEQFFGPGTRLTVL.